Following are 6 T cell receptor beta chains from one sample sequenced in a study of blood T cell repertoires in COVID-19. Assay used: immunoSEQ multiplex PCR; TCRdb lists only in-frame clones, some missing. The sample gives approximately 230,000 clones, about 80% of which show up once; over 14% is in the top ten. The sequenced material came from PBMCs or T cells enriched from blood (not recorded which). The receptors originated from a man between 35 and 55 years old who had recovered from COVID-19.

The chain joins TRBV7-2 to TRBJ2-7; 14 bases fit TRBD2. V gave up 5 bases and J gave up 6 bases; unmatched junction bases: 9. This CDR3 region has 16 residues. The germline V gene has CDR1 SGHTA and CDR2 FQGNSA. CDR3 DNA sequence: TGTGCCAGCAGCATGGGACTAGCGGGGGTAGGGTCCGAGCAGTACTTC. Translating gives CASSMGLAGVGSEQYF.

The chain recombines TRBV28 with TRBJ1-4, with 7 bases fitting TRBD1. Germline CDR1 is MDHEN and CDR2 is SYDVKM. Unmatched junction bases numbered 3, after V lost 2 bases and J lost 6 bases. This CDR3 is built from 14 residues. CDR3 in amino acids: CASSLDREYEKLFF. The CDR3 bases are TGTGCCAGCAGTTTAGACAGGGAATATGAAAAACTGTTTTTT.

This clone was seen a handful of times. This chain links TRBV30 with TRBJ2-1; 8 bases match TRBD2. With 0 bases clipped from V and 7 bases from J, the junction kept 8 bases outside the gene matches. Germline assignment: CDR1 GTSNPN and CDR2 SVGIG (reference sequence). The CDR3 is 15 amino acids. The chain's CDR3 is CAWSVPQRGRNEQFF. The CDR3 nucleotides are TGTGCCTGGAGTGTCCCGCAGCGGGGGAGGAATGAGCAGTTCTTC.

This chain uses TRBV18 with TRBJ2-1, with TRBD2 matching 10 bases. Germline V CDR1 and CDR2: KGHSH, LQKENI. The J segment lost 4 bases and the V segment lost 4 bases, leaving 7 bases of the junction unmatched. CDR3 size: 16 residues. CDR3 DNA: TGTGCCAGCTCACGTCCCGGGACTAGCGCATACAATGAGCAGTTCTTC. Translated, it gives CASSRPGTSAYNEQFF.

The chain links TRBV2 to TRBJ1-5; D unclear. V lost 3 bases, J lost 0 bases, and 9 bases lay in between. Germline V lookup: CDR1 SNHLY, CDR2 FYNNEI. This CDR3 has 15 amino acids. CDR3 sequence (DNA): TGTGCCAGCAGTGAGTGGGAGAATAGCAATCAGCCCCAGCATTTT. Its translation is CASSEWENSNQPQHF.

The chain joins TRBV18 to TRBJ1-2, with 11 bases identical to TRBD1. Germline V gene sequence: CDR1 KGHSH, CDR2 LQKENI. The CDR3 contains 17 residues. Losses at the gene ends were 4 bases for V and 6 bases for J; bases not matched to a gene: 13. CDR3 nucleotides: TGTGCCAGCTCACGGGCCCCCAGGACAGGGGGCTTTGATGGCTACACCTTC. This gives the protein CASSRAPRTGGFDGYTF.